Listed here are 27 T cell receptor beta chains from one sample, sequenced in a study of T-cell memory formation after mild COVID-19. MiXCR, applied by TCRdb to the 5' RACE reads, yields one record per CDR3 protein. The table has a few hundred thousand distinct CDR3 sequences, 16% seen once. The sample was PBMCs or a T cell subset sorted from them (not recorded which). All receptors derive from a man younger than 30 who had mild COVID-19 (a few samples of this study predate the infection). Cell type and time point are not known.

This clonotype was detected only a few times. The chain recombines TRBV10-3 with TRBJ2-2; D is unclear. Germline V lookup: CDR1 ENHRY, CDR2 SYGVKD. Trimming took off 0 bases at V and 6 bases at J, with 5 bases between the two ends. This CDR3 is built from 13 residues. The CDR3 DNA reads TGTGCCATCAGTGAGTCGACATCCGGGGAGCTGTTTTTT. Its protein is CAISESTSGELFF.

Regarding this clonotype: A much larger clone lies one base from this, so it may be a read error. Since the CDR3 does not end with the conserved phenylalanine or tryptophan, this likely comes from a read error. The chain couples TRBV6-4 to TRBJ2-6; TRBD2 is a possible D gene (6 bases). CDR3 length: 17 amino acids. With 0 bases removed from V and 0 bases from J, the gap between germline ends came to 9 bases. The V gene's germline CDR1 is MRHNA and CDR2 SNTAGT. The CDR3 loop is CASSDSPGGSGANVLTL. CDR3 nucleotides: TGTGCCAGCAGTGACTCCCCCGGGGGCTCTGGGGCCAACGTCCTGACTTTA.

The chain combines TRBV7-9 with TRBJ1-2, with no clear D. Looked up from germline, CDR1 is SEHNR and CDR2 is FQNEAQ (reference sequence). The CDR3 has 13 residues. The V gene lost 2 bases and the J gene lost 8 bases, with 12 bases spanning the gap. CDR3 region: CASSLQDDGGYTF. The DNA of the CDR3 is TGTGCCAGCAGCTTACAGGACGACGGAGGCTACACCTTC.

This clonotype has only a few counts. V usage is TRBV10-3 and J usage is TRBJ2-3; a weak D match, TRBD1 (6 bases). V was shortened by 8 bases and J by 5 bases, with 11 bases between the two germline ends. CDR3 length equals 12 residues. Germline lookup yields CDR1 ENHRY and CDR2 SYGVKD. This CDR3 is CAIGQGRDTQYF. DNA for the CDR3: TGTGCCATCGGCCAGGGGAGAGATACGCAGTATTTT.

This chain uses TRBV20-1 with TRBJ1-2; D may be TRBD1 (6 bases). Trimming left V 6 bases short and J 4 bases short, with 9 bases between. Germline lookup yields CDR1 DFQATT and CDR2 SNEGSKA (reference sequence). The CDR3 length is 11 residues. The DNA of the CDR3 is TGCAGTGCGAGACAGGTCTATGGCTACACCTTC. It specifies CSARQVYGYTF.

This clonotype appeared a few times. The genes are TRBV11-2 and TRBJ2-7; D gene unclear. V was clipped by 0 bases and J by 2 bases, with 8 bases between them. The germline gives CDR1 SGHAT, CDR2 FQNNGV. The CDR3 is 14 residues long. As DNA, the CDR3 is TGTGCCAGCAGCTTAGATAACCCAACCTACGAGCAGTACTTC. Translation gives CASSLDNPTYEQYF.

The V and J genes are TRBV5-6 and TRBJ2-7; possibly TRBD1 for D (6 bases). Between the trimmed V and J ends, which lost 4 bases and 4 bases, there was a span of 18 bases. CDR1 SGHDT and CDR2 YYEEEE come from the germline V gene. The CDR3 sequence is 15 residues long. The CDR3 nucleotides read TGTGCCAGCAGCCGGACAGCTGGAAGGGGTTACGAGCAGTACGTC. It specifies CASSRTAGRGYEQYV.

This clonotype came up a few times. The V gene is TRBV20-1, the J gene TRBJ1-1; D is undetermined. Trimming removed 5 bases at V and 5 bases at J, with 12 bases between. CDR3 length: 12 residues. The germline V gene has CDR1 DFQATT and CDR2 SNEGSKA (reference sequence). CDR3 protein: CSASGSGTEAFF. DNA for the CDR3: TGCAGTGCTTCGGGGTCAGGAACTGAAGCTTTCTTT.

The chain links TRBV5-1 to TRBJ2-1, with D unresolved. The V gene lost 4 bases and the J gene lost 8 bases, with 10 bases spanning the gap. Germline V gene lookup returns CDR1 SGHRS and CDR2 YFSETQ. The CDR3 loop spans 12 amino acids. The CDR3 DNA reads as TGCGCCAGCAGCCGTGGATGGTATGAGCAGTTCTTC. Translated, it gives CASSRGWYEQFF.

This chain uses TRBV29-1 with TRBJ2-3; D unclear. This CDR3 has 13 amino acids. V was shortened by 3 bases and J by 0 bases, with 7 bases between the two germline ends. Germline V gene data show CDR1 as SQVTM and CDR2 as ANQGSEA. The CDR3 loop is CSVDGYSTDTQYF. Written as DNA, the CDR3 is TGCAGCGTTGATGGTTATAGCACAGATACGCAGTATTTT.

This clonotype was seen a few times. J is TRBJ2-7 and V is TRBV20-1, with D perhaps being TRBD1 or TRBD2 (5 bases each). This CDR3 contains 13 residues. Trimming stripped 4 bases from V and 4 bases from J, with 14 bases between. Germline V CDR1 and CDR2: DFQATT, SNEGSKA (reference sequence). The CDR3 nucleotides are TGCAGTGCTAAAAACAGGAGGAGTTACGAGCAGTACTTC. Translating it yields CSAKNRRSYEQYF.

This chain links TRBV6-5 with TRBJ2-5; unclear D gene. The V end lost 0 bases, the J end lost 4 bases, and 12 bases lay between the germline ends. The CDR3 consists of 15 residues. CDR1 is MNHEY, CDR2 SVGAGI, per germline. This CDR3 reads CASSYSPGSRETQYF. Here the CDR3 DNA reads TGTGCCAGCAGTTACTCGCCTGGTAGCCGAGAGACCCAGTACTTC.

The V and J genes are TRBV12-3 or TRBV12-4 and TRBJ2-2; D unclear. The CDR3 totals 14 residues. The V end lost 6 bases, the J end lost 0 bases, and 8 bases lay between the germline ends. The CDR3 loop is CASSWTTNTGELFF. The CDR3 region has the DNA TGTGCCAGCAGCTGGACGACGAACACCGGGGAGCTGTTTTTT.

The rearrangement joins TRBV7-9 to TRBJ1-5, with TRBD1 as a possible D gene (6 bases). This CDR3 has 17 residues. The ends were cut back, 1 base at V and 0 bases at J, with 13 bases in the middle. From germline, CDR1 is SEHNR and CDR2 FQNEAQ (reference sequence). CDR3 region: CASSLGRGANSNQPQHF. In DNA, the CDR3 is TGTGCCAGCAGCTTAGGACGGGGGGCGAATAGCAATCAGCCCCAGCATTTT.

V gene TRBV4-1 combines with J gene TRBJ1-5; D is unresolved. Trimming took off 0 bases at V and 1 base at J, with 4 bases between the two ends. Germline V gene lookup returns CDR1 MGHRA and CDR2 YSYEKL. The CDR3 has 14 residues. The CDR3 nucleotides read TGCGCCAGCAGCCAAGATGGGAGCAATCAGCCCCAGCATTTT. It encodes CASSQDGSNQPQHF.

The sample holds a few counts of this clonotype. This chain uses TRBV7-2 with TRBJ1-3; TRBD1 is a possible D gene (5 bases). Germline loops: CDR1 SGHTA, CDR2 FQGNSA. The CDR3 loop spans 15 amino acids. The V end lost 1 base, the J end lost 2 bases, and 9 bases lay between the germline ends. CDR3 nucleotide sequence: TGTGCCAGCAGCTTAGGGGGCAGGCCTGGAAACACCATATATTTT. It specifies CASSLGGRPGNTIYF.

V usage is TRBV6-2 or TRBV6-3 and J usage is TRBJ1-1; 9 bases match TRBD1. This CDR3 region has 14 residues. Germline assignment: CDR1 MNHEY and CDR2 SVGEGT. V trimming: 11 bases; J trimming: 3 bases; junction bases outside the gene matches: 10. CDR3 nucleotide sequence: TGTGCCGCCAGTCGGGACAGGGATTACACTGAAGCTTTCTTT. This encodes CAASRDRDYTEAFF.

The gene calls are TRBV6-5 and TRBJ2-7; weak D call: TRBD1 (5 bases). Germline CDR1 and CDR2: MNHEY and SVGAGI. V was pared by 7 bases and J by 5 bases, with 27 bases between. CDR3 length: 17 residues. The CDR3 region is CASTMRLSRGRAHEQYF. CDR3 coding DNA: TGTGCCAGCACCATGAGACTGAGTCGCGGCAGGGCCCACGAGCAGTACTTC.

CDR3 protein: CASSQLGTANTEAFF. CDR3 bases: TGTGCCAGCAGCCAGTTAGGGACAGCGAACACTGAAGCTTTCTTT. The chain carries TRBV4-2 and TRBJ1-1; 7 bases line up with TRBD1. CDR3 size: 15 residues. The junction had 5 bases not matched to a gene; V was cut back by 3 bases and J by 1 base. Germline V lookup: CDR1 LGHNA, CDR2 YNFKEQ.

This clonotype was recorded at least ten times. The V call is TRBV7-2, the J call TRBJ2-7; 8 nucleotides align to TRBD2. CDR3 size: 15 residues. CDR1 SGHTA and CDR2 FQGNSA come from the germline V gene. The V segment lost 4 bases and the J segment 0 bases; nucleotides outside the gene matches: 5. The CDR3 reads CASSSRGGHSYEQYV. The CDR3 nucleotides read TGTGCCAGCAGCTCCCGCGGGGGGCACTCCTACGAGCAGTACGTC.

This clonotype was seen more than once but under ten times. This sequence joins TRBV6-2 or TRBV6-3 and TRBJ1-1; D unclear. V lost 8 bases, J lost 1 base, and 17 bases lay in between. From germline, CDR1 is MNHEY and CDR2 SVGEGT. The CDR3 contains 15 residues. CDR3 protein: CASVTRFSGNTEAFF. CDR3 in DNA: TGTGCCAGCGTCACCCGATTCTCAGGGAACACTGAAGCTTTCTTT.

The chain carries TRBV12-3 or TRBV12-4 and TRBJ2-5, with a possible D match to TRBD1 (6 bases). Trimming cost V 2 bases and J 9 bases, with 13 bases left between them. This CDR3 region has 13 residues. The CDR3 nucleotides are TGTGCCAGCAGTTTAAATGGACAGACGGCCCAGTACTTC. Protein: CASSLNGQTAQYF.

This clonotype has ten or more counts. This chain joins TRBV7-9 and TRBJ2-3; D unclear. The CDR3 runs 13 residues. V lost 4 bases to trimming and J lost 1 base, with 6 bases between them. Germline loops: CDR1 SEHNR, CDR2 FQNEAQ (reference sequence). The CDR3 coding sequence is TGTGCCAGCAGCTACCCAGGCACAGATACGCAGTATTTT. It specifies CASSYPGTDTQYF.

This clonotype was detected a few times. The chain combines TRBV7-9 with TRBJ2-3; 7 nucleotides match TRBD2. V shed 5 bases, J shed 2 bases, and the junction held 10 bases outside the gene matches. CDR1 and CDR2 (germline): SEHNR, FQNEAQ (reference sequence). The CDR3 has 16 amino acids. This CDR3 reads CASSLVGGGFTDTQYF. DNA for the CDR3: TGTGCCAGCAGCCTAGTGGGCGGGGGATTCACAGATACGCAGTATTTT. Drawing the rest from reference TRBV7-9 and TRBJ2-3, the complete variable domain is DTGVSQNPRHKITKRGQNVTFRCDPISEHNRLYWYRQTLGQGPEFLTYFQNEAQLEKSRLLSDRFSAERPKGSFSTLEIQRTEQGDSAMYLCASSLVGGGFTDTQYFGPGTRLTVL.

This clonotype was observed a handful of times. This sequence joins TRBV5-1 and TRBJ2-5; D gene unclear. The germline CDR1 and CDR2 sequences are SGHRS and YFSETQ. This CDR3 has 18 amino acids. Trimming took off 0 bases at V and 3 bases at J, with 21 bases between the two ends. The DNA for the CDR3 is TGCGCCAGCAGCTTGGGAGTGCGGCCAGAACGCAGTGAAGAGACCCAGTACTTC. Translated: CASSLGVRPERSEETQYF. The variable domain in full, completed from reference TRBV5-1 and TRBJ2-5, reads KAGVTQTPRYLIKTRGQQVTLSCSPISGHRSVSWYQQTPGQGLQFLFEYFSETQRNKGNFPGRFSGRQFSNSRSEMNVSTLELGDSALYLCASSLGVRPERSEETQYFGPGTRLLVL.

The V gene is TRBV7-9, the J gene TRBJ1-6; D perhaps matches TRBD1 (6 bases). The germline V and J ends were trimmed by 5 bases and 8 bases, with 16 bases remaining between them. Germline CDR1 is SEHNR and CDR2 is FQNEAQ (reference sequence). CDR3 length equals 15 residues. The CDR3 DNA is TGTGCCAGCAGCAGACAGACAGGAGGGGATTCACCCCTCCACTTT. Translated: CASSRQTGGDSPLHF.

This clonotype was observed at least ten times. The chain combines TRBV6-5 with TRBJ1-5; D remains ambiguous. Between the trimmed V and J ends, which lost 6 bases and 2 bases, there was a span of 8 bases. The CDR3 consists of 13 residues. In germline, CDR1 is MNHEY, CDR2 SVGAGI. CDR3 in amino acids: CASSLTGNQPQHF. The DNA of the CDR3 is TGTGCCAGCAGCTTGACGGGCAATCAGCCCCAGCATTTT.